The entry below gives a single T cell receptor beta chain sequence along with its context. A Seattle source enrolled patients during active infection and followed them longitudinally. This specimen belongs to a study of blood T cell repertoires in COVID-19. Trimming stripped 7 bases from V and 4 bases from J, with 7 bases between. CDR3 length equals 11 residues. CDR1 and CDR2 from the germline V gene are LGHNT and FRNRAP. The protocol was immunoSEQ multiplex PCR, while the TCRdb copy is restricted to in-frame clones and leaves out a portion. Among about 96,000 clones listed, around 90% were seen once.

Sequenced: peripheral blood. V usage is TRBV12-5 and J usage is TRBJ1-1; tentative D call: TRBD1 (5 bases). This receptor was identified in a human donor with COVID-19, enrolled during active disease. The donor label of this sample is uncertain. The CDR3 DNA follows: TGTGCTAGTGCTACAGGCACTGAAGCTTTCTTT. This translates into CASATGTEAFF.